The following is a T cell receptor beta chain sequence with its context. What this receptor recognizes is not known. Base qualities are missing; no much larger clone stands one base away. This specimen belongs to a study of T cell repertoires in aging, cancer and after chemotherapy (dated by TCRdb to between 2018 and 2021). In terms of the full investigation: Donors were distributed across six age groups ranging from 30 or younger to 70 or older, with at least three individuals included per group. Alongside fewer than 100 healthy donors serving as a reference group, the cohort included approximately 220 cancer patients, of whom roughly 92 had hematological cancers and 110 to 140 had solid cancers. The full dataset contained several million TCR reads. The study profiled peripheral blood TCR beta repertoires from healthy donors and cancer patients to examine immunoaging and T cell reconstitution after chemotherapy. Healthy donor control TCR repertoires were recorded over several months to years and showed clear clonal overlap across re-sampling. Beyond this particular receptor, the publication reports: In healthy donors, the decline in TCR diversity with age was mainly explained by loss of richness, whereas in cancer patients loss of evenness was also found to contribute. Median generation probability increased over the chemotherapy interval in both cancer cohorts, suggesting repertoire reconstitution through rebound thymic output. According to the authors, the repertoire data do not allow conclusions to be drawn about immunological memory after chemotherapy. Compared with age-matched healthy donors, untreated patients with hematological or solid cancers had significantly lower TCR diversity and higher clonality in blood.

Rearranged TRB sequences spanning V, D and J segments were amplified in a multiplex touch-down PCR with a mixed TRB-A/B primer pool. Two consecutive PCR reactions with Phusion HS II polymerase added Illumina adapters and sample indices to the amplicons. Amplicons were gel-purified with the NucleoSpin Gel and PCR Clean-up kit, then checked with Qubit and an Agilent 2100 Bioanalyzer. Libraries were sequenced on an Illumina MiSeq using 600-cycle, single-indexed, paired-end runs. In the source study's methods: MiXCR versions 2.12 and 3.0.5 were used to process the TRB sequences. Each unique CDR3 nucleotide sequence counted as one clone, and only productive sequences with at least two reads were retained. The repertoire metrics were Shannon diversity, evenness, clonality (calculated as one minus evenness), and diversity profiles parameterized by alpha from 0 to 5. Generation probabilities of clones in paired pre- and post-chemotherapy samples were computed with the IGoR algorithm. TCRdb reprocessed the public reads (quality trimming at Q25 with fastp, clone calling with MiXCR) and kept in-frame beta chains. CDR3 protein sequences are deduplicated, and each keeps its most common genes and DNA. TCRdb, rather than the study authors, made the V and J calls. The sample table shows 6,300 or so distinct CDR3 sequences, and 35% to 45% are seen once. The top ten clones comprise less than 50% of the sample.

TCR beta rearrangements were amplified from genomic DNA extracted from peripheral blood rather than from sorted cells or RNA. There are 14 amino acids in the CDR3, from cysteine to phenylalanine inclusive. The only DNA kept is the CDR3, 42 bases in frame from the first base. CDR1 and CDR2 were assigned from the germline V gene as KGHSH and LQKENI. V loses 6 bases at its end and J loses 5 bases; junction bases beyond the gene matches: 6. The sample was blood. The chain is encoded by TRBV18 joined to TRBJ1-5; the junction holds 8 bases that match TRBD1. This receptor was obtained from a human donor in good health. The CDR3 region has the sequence CASSRQGFDQPQHF. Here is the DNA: TGTGCCAGCTCCCGACAGGGGTTTGATCAGCCCCAGCATTTT.